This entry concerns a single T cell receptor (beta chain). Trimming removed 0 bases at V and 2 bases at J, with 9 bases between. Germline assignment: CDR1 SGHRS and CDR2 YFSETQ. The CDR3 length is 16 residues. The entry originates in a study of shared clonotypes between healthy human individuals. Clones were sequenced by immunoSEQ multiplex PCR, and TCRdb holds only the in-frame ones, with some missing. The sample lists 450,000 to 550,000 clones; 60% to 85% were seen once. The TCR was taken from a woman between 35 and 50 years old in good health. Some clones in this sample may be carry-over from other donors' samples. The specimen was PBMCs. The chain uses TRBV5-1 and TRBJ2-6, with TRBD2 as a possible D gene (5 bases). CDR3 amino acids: CASSLEIGAGANVLTF. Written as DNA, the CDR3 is TGCGCCAGCAGCTTGGAAATCGGGGCTGGGGCCAACGTCCTGACTTTC.